The 4 T cell receptor beta chains in this list originate from one sample, sequenced in a study of shared clonotypes between healthy human individuals (dated by TCRdb to 2020 to 2021). CD8 naive samples were obtained by positive selection for CCR7 among CD45RO-negative cells, yielding a CD45RA+CCR7+ population from which TemRA cells were excluded. Library construction relied on the immunoSEQ multiplex PCR assay. The clones in this table, taken by TCRdb from immuneACCESS, are in-frame only. Not every clone is retained; where verified, under half of the shortfall comes from an unresolved V gene, and the cause of the rest is unknown. The sample table shows around 2,000,000 clones, and about 95% are seen once. The top ten hold roughly 1.2% of the sample. Sequenced: naive CD8+ T cells sorted from blood. The cell subset or site label corresponds to: CD45RA+CCR7+. Receptor source: a man younger than 35 in good health.

This chain connects TRBV27 to TRBJ2-3; D might be TRBD2 (5 bases). Trimming removed 6 bases from V and 0 bases from J, with 13 bases in between. Germline CDR1 reads MNHEY; CDR2 reads SMNVEV (reference sequence). This CDR3 spans 15 amino acids. DNA for the CDR3: TGTGCCAGCAGCCTTTTGGACTTCAGCACAGATACGCAGTATTTT. Residues: CASSLLDFSTDTQYF.

V usage is TRBV30 and J usage is TRBJ2-2, with D perhaps TRBD1 or TRBD2 (5 bases each). V lost 8 bases, J lost 1 base, and 14 bases lay in between. This CDR3 is built from 14 residues. CDR1 is GTSNPN and CDR2 is SVGIG in the germline V gene (reference sequence). The CDR3 loop reads CAGSGAENTGELFF. DNA of the CDR3: TGTGCCGGATCCGGGGCGGAGAACACCGGGGAGCTGTTTTTT.

This clone was found once. The chain joins TRBV2 to TRBJ2-7; 8 nucleotides align to TRBD1. With 6 bases clipped from V and 4 bases from J, the junction kept 8 bases outside the gene matches. Germline values: CDR1 SNHLY, CDR2 FYNNEI. The CDR3 is made up of 14 amino acids. The CDR3 loop reads CASRGQGARYEQYF. The CDR3 bases are TGTGCCAGCAGGGGCCAGGGGGCTCGATACGAGCAGTACTTC. The whole variable domain, remainder taken from reference TRBV2 and TRBJ2-7, is EPEVTQTPSHQVTQMGQEVILRCVPISNHLYFYWYRQILGQKVEFLVSFYNNEISEKSEIFDDQFSVERPDGSNFTLKIRSTKLEDSAMYFCASRGQGARYEQYFGPGTRLTVT.

The chain uses TRBV5-4 and TRBJ2-5; no clear D. V lost 4 bases to trimming and J lost 4 bases, with 11 bases between them. This CDR3 spans 13 amino acids. Germline V gene lookup returns CDR1 SGHNT and CDR2 YYREEE (reference sequence). CDR3 nucleotides: TGTGCCAGCAGCACGGTTCCCGGAGAGACCCAGTACTTC. Translation: CASSTVPGETQYF.